A selection of T cell receptor beta chains follows, all from one sample in a study of T cell responses to AZD1222 COVID-19 vaccine. Profiled with immunoSEQ multiplex PCR; TCRdb holds only in-frame clones, not every one. The sample carries 150,000 or so clones, less than 95% recorded once. Sequencing used peripheral blood, obtained on day 0 of AZD1222 vaccination. The receptors were gathered from an adult in good health. CDR3s include the opening cysteine and the closing phenylalanine or tryptophan. A D gene is named only where the DNA matches it firmly. Not every row has a clone size; where given, it reads once, few, many or a size class.

length: 17; size: NA; D: NA; V: TRBV24-1; J: TRBJ2-2; DNA: TGTGCCACCAGTGAGAAAGCCGGGACAACGAACACCGGGGAGCTGTTTTTT; CDR3: CATSEKAGTTNTGELFF
length: 14; size: NA; D: NA; V: TRBV5-4; J: TRBJ1-3; DNA: TGTGCCAGCAGCTTGGGGGACTCTGGAAACACCATATATTTT; CDR3: CASSLGDSGNTIYF
length: 15; size: once; D: TRBD1; V: TRBV5-1; J: TRBJ1-4; DNA: TGCGCCAGCAGCTACACCTGGACAGGAGTAGAAAAACTGTTTTTT; CDR3: CASSYTWTGVEKLFF
length: 15; size: NA; D: NA; V: TRBV11-1; J: TRBJ2-3; DNA: TGTGCCAGCAGCTTAGGGTGGACTAGCACAGATACGCAGTATTTT; CDR3: CASSLGWTSTDTQYF
length: 14; size: NA; D: NA; V: TRBV19; J: TRBJ2-1; DNA: TGTGCCAGTAGTATTAAGTACTTCTACAATGAGCAGTTCTTC; CDR3: CASSIKYFYNEQFF
length: 14; size: NA; D: NA; V: TRBV27; J: TRBJ1-2; DNA: TGTGCCAGCAGTTTCGAAAGGCAGGGCTATGGCTACACCTTC; CDR3: CASSFERQGYGYTF
length: 13; size: NA; D: NA; V: TRBV4-1; J: TRBJ1-5; DNA: TGCGCCAGCAGCCATTTGGTGGGTCAGCCCCAGCATTTT; CDR3: CASSHLVGQPQHF
length: 13; size: NA; D: NA; V: TRBV19; J: TRBJ1-1; DNA: TGTGCCAGTAGTACTCAAGGTAACACTGAAGCTTTCTTT; CDR3: CASSTQGNTEAFF
length: 14; size: NA; D: TRBD1; V: TRBV28; J: TRBJ1-6; DNA: TGTGCCAGCAGTACGACAGGGCGCAATTCACCCCTCCACTTT; CDR3: CASSTTGRNSPLHF
length: 14; size: NA; D: NA; V: TRBV4-3; J: TRBJ1-2; DNA: TGCGCCAGCAGCCCTCAACGGGGTTTACGCGGCTACACCTTC; CDR3: CASSPQRGLRGYTF
length: 14; size: NA; D: TRBD1; V: TRBV14; J: TRBJ2-7; DNA: TGTGCCAGCAGCCAAGGACAGGGGGCCTACGAGCAGTACTTC; CDR3: CASSQGQGAYEQYF
length: 16; size: NA; D: TRBD2; V: TRBV28; J: TRBJ2-2; DNA: TGTGCCAGCAGTTTCGCGGGAGGACGAGGTACCGGGGAGCTGTTTTTT; CDR3: CASSFAGGRGTGELFF
length: 15; size: NA; D: TRBD1; V: TRBV15; J: TRBJ2-1; DNA: TGTGCCACCGACAGGGGGATGGGCTCCTACAATGAGCAGTTCTTC; CDR3: CATDRGMGSYNEQFF
length: 14; size: NA; D: TRBD1; V: TRBV28; J: TRBJ2-7; DNA: TGTGCCAGCAGATCCGGGACAGTTCCCTACGAGCAGTACTTC; CDR3: CASRSGTVPYEQYF
length: 18; size: NA; D: TRBD2; V: TRBV19; J: TRBJ2-7; DNA: TGTGCCAGTAGTCCCAGGACTAGCGGGACTTTCTTTCTATACGAGCAGTACTTC; CDR3: CASSPRTSGTFFLYEQYF
length: 15; size: once; D: NA; V: TRBV28; J: TRBJ1-5; DNA: TGTGCCAGCAGTTTAAACCTAAATAGCAATCAGCCCCAGCATTTT; CDR3: CASSLNLNSNQPQHF
length: 15; size: NA; D: NA; V: TRBV4-3; J: TRBJ2-6; DNA: TGCGCCAGCAGCCAAGCAGGGGCTGGGGCCAACGTCCTGACTTTC; CDR3: CASSQAGAGANVLTF
length: 15; size: NA; D: TRBD2; V: TRBV11-2; J: TRBJ2-1; DNA: TGTGCCAGCAGCCTTAGCGGGTTAGGGTACAATGAGCAGTTCTTC; CDR3: CASSLSGLGYNEQFF
length: 13; size: NA; D: TRBD1; V: TRBV2; J: TRBJ1-1; DNA: TGTGCCAGCAGTGGGACAGGGCGGACTGAAGCTTTCTTT; CDR3: CASSGTGRTEAFF
length: 17; size: NA; D: NA; V: TRBV4-2; J: TRBJ1-5; DNA: TGTGCCAGCAGCCAAGAGTGGGGGGGCGTCCCTGCTCAGCCCCAGCATTTT; CDR3: CASSQEWGGVPAQPQHF
length: 17; size: NA; D: NA; V: TRBV28; J: TRBJ2-3; DNA: TGTGCCAGCAGTTTAGTAGGACTGGATTACACCACAGATACGCAGTATTTT; CDR3: CASSLVGLDYTTDTQYF
length: 12; size: NA; D: NA; V: TRBV29-1; J: TRBJ1-1; DNA: TGCAGCGTAGCAGGGTTGGGAACTGAAGCTTTCTTT; CDR3: CSVAGLGTEAFF
length: 13; size: few; D: NA; V: TRBV6-1; J: TRBJ1-1; DNA: TGTGCCAGCAGTGAAGCTTCGACAGTTGAAGCTTTCTTT; CDR3: CASSEASTVEAFF
length: 18; size: NA; D: TRBD1; V: TRBV5-1; J: TRBJ1-1; DNA: TGCGCCAGCAGCTTGGGGGTGTATGGGACAGGACTGAACACTGAAGCTTTCTTT; CDR3: CASSLGVYGTGLNTEAFF
length: 13; size: NA; D: NA; V: TRBV7-9; J: TRBJ1-1; DNA: TGTGCCAGCAGTCGGGTTGTGGAAGCTGAAGCTTTCTTT; CDR3: CASSRVVEAEAFF
length: 17; size: NA; D: TRBD2; V: TRBV3-1/TRBV3-2; J: TRBJ2-3; DNA: TGTGCCAGCAGCCCGGGACTAGCGGGAGGGCGGACAGATACGCAGTATTTT; CDR3: CASSPGLAGGRTDTQYF
length: 16; size: NA; D: NA; V: TRBV27; J: TRBJ1-1; DNA: TGTGCCAGCAGTTCCCAGTTTTGGGCCCTCCACACTGAAGCTTTCTTT; CDR3: CASSSQFWALHTEAFF
length: 15; size: once; D: TRBD1; V: TRBV19; J: TRBJ1-5; DNA: TGTGCCAGTAGTATTGGAGGACAGGGGAGTCAGCCCCAGCATTTT; CDR3: CASSIGGQGSQPQHF
length: 13; size: NA; D: NA; V: TRBV4-2; J: TRBJ1-1; DNA: TGTGCCAGCAGCCGAGCACGTGGCGCTGAAGCTTTCTTT; CDR3: CASSRARGAEAFF
length: 16; size: NA; D: NA; V: TRBV19; J: TRBJ2-7; DNA: TGTGCCAGTAGTACCCCGGCAGGGAGAGACTCCTACGAGCAGTACTTC; CDR3: CASSTPAGRDSYEQYF
length: 12; size: NA; D: NA; V: TRBV20-1; J: TRBJ2-5; DNA: TGCAGTGCTAGTCAAGGGAAAGAGACCCAGTACTTC; CDR3: CSASQGKETQYF
length: 15; size: NA; D: NA; V: TRBV7-3; J: TRBJ2-2; DNA: TGTGCCAGCAGCCCAGGACCGGTTAACACCGGGGAGCTGTTTTTT; CDR3: CASSPGPVNTGELFF
length: 14; size: NA; D: TRBD2; V: TRBV3-1/TRBV3-2; J: TRBJ2-3; DNA: TGTGCCAGCAGCTTTAGCGGGAGTCCAGATACGCAGTATTTT; CDR3: CASSFSGSPDTQYF
length: 17; size: once; D: NA; V: TRBV4-3; J: TRBJ2-5; DNA: TGCGCCAGCAGCGCCCGGGCCAACCCTGGAAACCAAGAGACCCAGTACTTC; CDR3: CASSARANPGNQETQYF
length: 12; size: NA; D: NA; V: TRBV6-5; J: TRBJ2-5; DNA: TGTGCCAGCAGCCTGGTGGGGGAGACCCAGTACTTC; CDR3: CASSLVGETQYF
length: 16; size: once; D: NA; V: TRBV11-3; J: TRBJ2-3; DNA: TGTGCCAGCAGCTTAGCGGTGTCCCCGTTCACAGATACGCAGTATTTT; CDR3: CASSLAVSPFTDTQYF
length: 17; size: few; D: TRBD2; V: TRBV18; J: TRBJ2-2; DNA: TGTGCCAGCTCACCACAAGCGGGAGGGCCCGGCACCGGGGAGCTGTTTTTT; CDR3: CASSPQAGGPGTGELFF
length: 13; size: NA; D: TRBD1; V: TRBV7-9; J: TRBJ1-3; DNA: TGTGCCAGCAGCATGGGACAGGAAAACACCATATATTTT; CDR3: CASSMGQENTIYF
length: 13; size: NA; D: NA; V: TRBV9; J: TRBJ2-5; DNA: TGTGCCAGCAGCGTAGGGGTGGGAGAGACCCAGTACTTC; CDR3: CASSVGVGETQYF
length: 14; size: NA; D: NA; V: TRBV7-9; J: TRBJ1-6; DNA: TGTGCCAGCACCTTGTCCAGACGGGACTCACCCCTCCACTTT; CDR3: CASTLSRRDSPLHF
length: 13; size: NA; D: TRBD2; V: TRBV5-1; J: TRBJ2-5; DNA: TGCGCCAGCAGCTCTAGCGGGAGAGAGACCCAGTACTTC; CDR3: CASSSSGRETQYF
length: 15; size: NA; D: NA; V: TRBV27; J: TRBJ1-1; DNA: TGTGCCAGCAGTTTATCGCTCGGCAAGAACACTGAAGCTTTCTTT; CDR3: CASSLSLGKNTEAFF
length: 13; size: NA; D: NA; V: TRBV29-1; J: TRBJ2-7; DNA: TGCAGCGTTTCCGGGTCGGACTCCTACGAGCAGTACTTC; CDR3: CSVSGSDSYEQYF
length: 15; size: NA; D: NA; V: TRBV4-1; J: TRBJ1-3; DNA: TGCGCCAGCAGCCAAGATAAGGGGTCTGGAAACACCATATATTTT; CDR3: CASSQDKGSGNTIYF
length: 15; size: NA; D: NA; V: TRBV28; J: TRBJ2-1; DNA: TGTGCCAGCACCCCCGACAGGAAGACATACAATGAGCAGTTCTTC; CDR3: CASTPDRKTYNEQFF
length: 13; size: NA; D: NA; V: TRBV6-5; J: TRBJ2-1; DNA: TGTGCCAGCAACAGGGGGGGGGACAATGAGCAGTTCTTC; CDR3: CASNRGGDNEQFF
length: 16; size: NA; D: TRBD2; V: TRBV4-2; J: TRBJ2-1; DNA: TGTGCCAGCAGCCAAGAGGGCGGGAGCTCCTACAATGAGCAGTTCTTC; CDR3: CASSQEGGSSYNEQFF
length: 15; size: NA; D: NA; V: TRBV7-6; J: TRBJ1-1; DNA: TGTGCCAGCAGCACCCTTCCGGGGGTCGGCACTGAAGCTTTCTTT; CDR3: CASSTLPGVGTEAFF
length: 15; size: once; D: NA; V: TRBV19; J: TRBJ1-3; DNA: TGTGCCAGTAGTAGCAGAAGCCGCTCTGGAAACACCATATATTTT; CDR3: CASSSRSRSGNTIYF
length: 16; size: NA; D: TRBD1; V: TRBV27; J: TRBJ2-1; DNA: TGTGCCAGCAGTTTAGATTCGGGACAGGGGGCTAATGAGCAGTTCTTC; CDR3: CASSLDSGQGANEQFF
length: 14; size: NA; D: NA; V: TRBV27; J: TRBJ1-2; DNA: TGTGCCAGCAGTGAGAGGGTTTGGGTGAGTGGCTACACCTTC; CDR3: CASSERVWVSGYTF
length: 15; size: NA; D: TRBD2; V: TRBV10-3; J: TRBJ2-5; DNA: TGTGCCATCAGTGGGGCGGCGGGAGTCACGGAGACCCAGTACTTC; CDR3: CAISGAAGVTETQYF
length: 15; size: NA; D: TRBD1; V: TRBV6-5; J: TRBJ2-1; DNA: TGTGCCAGCAGTCCCAGGGGGCGGTTATACAATGAGCAGTTCTTC; CDR3: CASSPRGRLYNEQFF
length: 13; size: NA; D: NA; V: TRBV5-1; J: TRBJ2-2; DNA: TGCGCCAGCTGCTGGGGCAACACCGGGGAGCTGTTTTTT; CDR3: CASCWGNTGELFF
length: 15; size: NA; D: TRBD1; V: TRBV5-4; J: TRBJ1-3; DNA: TGTGCCAGCAGCTTGGCAGCGACAGGGGGAAACACCATATATTTT; CDR3: CASSLAATGGNTIYF
length: 14; size: NA; D: NA; V: TRBV18; J: TRBJ1-1; DNA: TGTGCCAGCTCACCGGGGGCCGTAAACACTGAAGCTTTCTTT; CDR3: CASSPGAVNTEAFF
length: 17; size: NA; D: NA; V: TRBV27; J: TRBJ1-4; DNA: TGTGCCAGCAGTCCGGTGGGTGCAATTCTGAGGGGCGAAAAACTGTTTTTT; CDR3: CASSPVGAILRGEKLFF
length: 15; size: NA; D: TRBD1; V: TRBV18; J: TRBJ1-1; DNA: TGTGCCAGCTCAGAGACAGGGGTCGCCCAAACTGAAGCTTTCTTT; CDR3: CASSETGVAQTEAFF
length: 13; size: NA; D: TRBD1; V: TRBV7-2; J: TRBJ1-2; DNA: TGTGCCAGCAGCGGACAGGGGGTCTATGGCTACACCTTC; CDR3: CASSGQGVYGYTF
length: 12; size: NA; D: NA; V: TRBV19; J: TRBJ2-1; DNA: TGTGCCAGTAATAGGGGAAAGGGTGAGCAGTTCTTC; CDR3: CASNRGKGEQFF